The rows below give T cell receptor beta chains drawn from one sample of a study of blood T cell repertoires in COVID-19. Repertoires were generated with immunoSEQ multiplex PCR, while TCRdb's copy carries only in-frame clones and drops some. This sample has approximately 280,000 clones, with approximately 83% found just once. Source material: peripheral blood. The receptors here all came from a woman in her 30s who had recovered from COVID-19. Both conserved end residues are part of each CDR3. Fields, in order: V gene, clone size, CDR3 protein. Clone size is shown for a subset of rows, as once, few, many or a class of expanded clone.

v_gene: TRBV2; abundance: NA; CDR3aa: CASSGQVSYEQYF
v_gene: TRBV5-1; abundance: few; CDR3aa: CASSFRTGAPEAFF
v_gene: TRBV6-5; abundance: NA; CDR3aa: CASRTREIQYF
v_gene: TRBV13; abundance: NA; CDR3aa: CASSLELAGVDEQFF
v_gene: TRBV30; abundance: NA; CDR3aa: CAWSLQYNSPLHF
v_gene: TRBV24-1; abundance: NA; CDR3aa: CATSDLSNQPQHF
v_gene: TRBV19; abundance: NA; CDR3aa: CASSKVTGGRNEQFF
v_gene: TRBV19; abundance: NA; CDR3aa: CASSTLGHYGNTIYF
v_gene: TRBV19; abundance: NA; CDR3aa: CATRRDRGYTGELFF
v_gene: TRBV6-2/TRBV6-3; abundance: many; CDR3aa: CASSRDSGRATDTQYF
v_gene: TRBV5-5; abundance: NA; CDR3aa: CASSWTGDSNQPQHF
v_gene: TRBV5-4; abundance: NA; CDR3aa: CASSLGLALSYEQYF
v_gene: TRBV19; abundance: NA; CDR3aa: CASSIDLDSRELFF
v_gene: TRBV2; abundance: once; CDR3aa: CASSGRDLQETQYF